One and the same sample provided the 22 T cell receptor beta chains below, sequenced in a study of blood T cells in healthy people across ages. With a J-beta primer mix and a sample-barcoded 5' primer, a second PCR ran about 7 to 11 cycles. One entry per CDR3 protein, called by TCRdb with MiXCR from the 5' RACE reads. This table has around 940,000 distinct CDR3 sequences, roughly 51% appearing once. The material sequenced was blood. These receptors all come from a woman aged 55 to 70 in good health.

Here the CDR3 DNA reads TGCGCCAGCAGCCAAACCCGGGGGGGGACTAGCGCCTACACCGGGGAGCTGTTTTTT. Amino acid sequence: CASSQTRGGTSAYTGELFF. J is TRBJ2-2 and V is TRBV4-1, with 10 bases matching TRBD2. The J segment lost 3 bases and the V segment lost 2 bases, leaving 12 bases of the junction unmatched. The CDR3 has 19 amino acids. Germline V CDR1 and CDR2: MGHRA, YSYEKL.

The table lists this clonotype with a few counts. The chain carries TRBV4-2 and TRBJ2-5; D possibly corresponds to TRBD2 (5 bases). Deletions cut 0 bases from V and 5 bases from J, with 13 bases between. Germline lookup yields CDR1 LGHNA and CDR2 YNFKEQ. This CDR3 is 15 amino acids long. This CDR3 is CASSQDPASLETQYF. For the CDR3, the DNA is TGTGCCAGCAGCCAAGATCCTGCTAGCTTGGAGACCCAGTACTTC.

Only a few counts were recorded for this clonotype. The chain combines TRBV12-5 with TRBJ2-1; the D gene is possibly TRBD2 (6 bases). CDR3 length equals 14 residues. The V gene's germline CDR1 is LGHNT and CDR2 FRNRAP. The CDR3 bases are TGTGCCAGCGCGTTGGGGGGATCCTACAATGAGCAGTTCTTC. Amino acid sequence: CASALGGSYNEQFF.

This clonotype was seen ten or more times. The CDR3 reads CASSLVSGTDTQYF. The CDR3 DNA sequence: TGTGCCAGCAGCTTAGTATCTGGCACAGATACGCAGTATTTT. The chain couples TRBV7-9 to TRBJ2-3; D uncertain. Trimming stripped 1 base from V and 1 base from J, with 6 bases between. Germline CDR1 reads SEHNR; CDR2 reads FQNEAQ (reference sequence). The CDR3 is 14 amino acids.

V gene TRBV28 combines with J gene TRBJ1-5, with D tentatively TRBD1 (5 bases). The ends were cut back, 3 bases at V and 5 bases at J, with 23 bases in the middle. The V gene's germline CDR1 is MDHEN and CDR2 SYDVKM. The CDR3 extends over 18 amino acids. Written as DNA, the CDR3 is TGTGCCAGCAGTTTTAGTCGGGGACTGGGCTCGGTGGATCAGCCCCAGCATTTT. Its translation: CASSFSRGLGSVDQPQHF.

V is TRBV6-2 or TRBV6-3 and J is TRBJ2-3, with TRBD2 matching 13 bases. Germline values: CDR1 MNHEY, CDR2 SVGEGT. The CDR3 has 14 amino acids. The junction had 5 bases not matched to a gene; V was cut back by 11 bases and J by 3 bases. The CDR3 coding sequence is TGTGCCGCAGGACTAGCGGGGGCTACAGATACGCAGTATTTT. This codes for CAAGLAGATDTQYF.

A word on this clonotype: Germline and junction disagree at one end, which may indicate a read error. V gene TRBV29-1 combines with J gene TRBJ1-1; D call uncertain. CDR3 size: 15 residues. Germline lookup yields CDR1 SQVTM and CDR2 ANQGSEA. The CDR3: CSIEDDPGMNTEAFF. The CDR3 DNA is TGCAGCATTGAAGATGACCCCGGCATGAACACTGAAGCTTTCTTT.

The table lists this clonotype with a count of one. This sequence joins TRBV12-3 or TRBV12-4 and TRBJ1-6; D may be TRBD1 (5 bases). The V end lost 7 bases, the J end lost 7 bases, and 14 bases lay between the germline ends. This CDR3 contains 14 residues. The CDR3: CASTSGTANSPLHF. DNA of the CDR3: TGTGCCAGCACCTCCGGGACGGCGAATTCACCCCTCCACTTT.

V and J are TRBV29-1 and TRBJ1-2; the match to TRBD1 covers 7 bases. CDR1 and CDR2 (germline): SQVTM, ANQGSEA. This CDR3 contains 13 residues. V lost 8 bases and J lost 5; bases outside the gene matches: 11. Here the CDR3 DNA reads TGCAGCTCTTCGCCAGGGGGTACTTATGGCTACACCTTC. Protein: CSSSPGGTYGYTF.

This clonotype has a handful of counts. This sequence joins TRBV29-1 and TRBJ2-1; D possibly uses TRBD1 or TRBD2 (5 bases each). The CDR3 totals 17 residues. Germline CDR1 is SQVTM and CDR2 is ANQGSEA. Trimming pared 2 bases from V and 6 bases from J, leaving 23 bases between. CDR3 protein: CSVESQGFRGPGNEQFF. CDR3 in DNA: TGCAGCGTTGAAAGCCAAGGGTTTCGGGGACCAGGCAATGAGCAGTTCTTC.

The rearrangement uses TRBV23-1 and TRBJ2-1, with D possibly being TRBD2 (5 bases). TRBV23-1 is an ORF for which the function is uncertain. The ends were cut back, 0 bases at V and 8 bases at J, with 8 bases in the middle. There are 13 residues in the CDR3. The CDR3 DNA is TGCGCCAGCAGTCAATCAGAGGGTGATGAGCAGTTCTTC. This translates into CASSQSEGDEQFF.

This clonotype was counted a few times. The genes are TRBV6-5 and TRBJ2-3; 13 bases are shared with TRBD2. This CDR3 has 15 amino acids. Unmatched junction bases numbered 7, after V lost 6 bases and J lost 7 bases. CDR1 is MNHEY and CDR2 is SVGAGI in the germline V gene. This chain's CDR3 is CASRPTSGRVYTQYF. CDR3 nucleotides: TGTGCCAGCAGACCCACTAGCGGGAGGGTCTATACGCAGTATTTT.

As to this clonotype: One junction end does not reproduce the germline sequence, and a read error may be involved. V usage is TRBV20-1 and J usage is TRBJ2-7; the D is unclear. The length of the CDR3 is 10 residues. Germline V gene lookup returns CDR1 DFQATT and CDR2 SNEGSKA (reference sequence). In DNA, the CDR3 is TGCAGGGCTAAGAACTACGAGCAGTACTTC. Residues: CRAKNYEQYF.

Written as DNA, the CDR3 is TGTGCCAGCTCACAATTACAAGAAAACATTCAGTACTTC. Protein: CASSQLQENIQYF. V usage is TRBV18 and J usage is TRBJ2-4; D call uncertain. V was clipped by 4 bases and J by 5 bases, with 9 bases between them. CDR1 is KGHSH, CDR2 LQKENI, per germline. This CDR3 has 13 residues.

This clonotype occurred once. The gene calls are TRBV5-1 and TRBJ2-7, with D possibly being TRBD1 (5 bases). The V and J ends lost 2 bases and 6 bases respectively, with 12 bases between them. Germline assignment: CDR1 SGHRS and CDR2 YFSETQ. The CDR3 is 13 amino acids. The CDR3 DNA reads as TGCGCCAGCAGCTTATTAGGGGTGTTCGAGCAGTACTTC. Protein sequence: CASSLLGVFEQYF.

This clonotype turned up a few times. The rearrangement joins TRBV5-1 to TRBJ1-5, with TRBD1 matching 8 bases. V shed 0 bases, J shed 2 bases, and the junction held 1 base outside the gene matches. The CDR3 spans 15 residues. Germline assignment: CDR1 SGHRS and CDR2 YFSETQ. The CDR3 loop reads CASSLETGGNQPQHF. Written as DNA, the CDR3 is TGCGCCAGCAGCTTGGAGACAGGGGGCAATCAGCCCCAGCATTTT.

This clonotype was observed a few times. The chain links TRBV28 to TRBJ1-6, with TRBD1 matching over 7 bases. Trimming removed 7 bases from V and 7 bases from J; junction bases left unmatched: 16. Per germline, CDR1 MDHEN and CDR2 SYDVKM. The CDR3 totals 17 residues. The CDR3 spells CASTIFRGDLGNSPLHF. For the CDR3, the DNA is TGTGCCAGCACGATTTTCAGGGGGGACTTGGGCAATTCACCCCTCCACTTT. Full variable domain (rest looked up from reference TRBV28 and TRBJ1-6): DVKVTQSSRYLVKRTGEKVFLECVQDMDHENMFWYRQDPGLGLRLIYFSYDVKMKEKGDIPEGYSVSREKKERFSLILESASTNQTSMYLCASTIFRGDLGNSPLHFGNGTRLTVT.

The V gene is TRBV7-9, the J gene TRBJ2-1, with 7 bases identical to TRBD2. The J call could be wrong; TRBJ2-7 is a better fit for the DNA end. CDR1 and CDR2 (germline): SEHNR, FQNEAQ (reference sequence). The CDR3 contains 15 residues. The CDR3 sequence is CASSPRDYLYNEQYF. In DNA form, the CDR3 reads TGTGCCAGCAGCCCAAGGGACTACCTCTACAATGAGCAGTACTTC.

This clonotype occurred a few times. This rearrangement joins TRBV20-1 to TRBJ2-7; 12 nucleotides align to TRBD2. The J segment lost 1 base and the V segment lost 2 bases, leaving 6 bases of the junction unmatched. This CDR3 has 16 amino acids. From germline, CDR1 is DFQATT and CDR2 SNEGSKA (reference sequence). This chain's CDR3 is CSARPPTSGSSYEQYF. The CDR3 DNA is TGCAGTGCTAGACCCCCGACTAGCGGGAGTTCCTACGAGCAGTACTTC.

As DNA, the CDR3 is TGCAGTGCCACACCCGTGACTAGCCCCTCAGATACGCAGTATTTT. This codes for CSATPVTSPSDTQYF. The chain uses TRBV20-1 and TRBJ2-3; 7 nucleotides line up with TRBD2. Trimming took 6 bases from V and 4 from J; bases not matched to a gene: 13. The CDR3 has 15 amino acids. Germline-derived CDR1 and CDR2 are DFQATT and SNEGSKA (reference sequence).

This clonotype has just a few counts. The chain employs TRBV6-2 or TRBV6-3 and TRBJ2-1; 8 nucleotides line up with TRBD2. Looked up from germline, CDR1 is MNHEY and CDR2 is SVGEGT. V gave up 5 bases and J gave up 1 base; unmatched junction bases: 13. This CDR3 has 18 residues. DNA for the CDR3: TGTGCCAGCAGTGCCGGGACTAGGGCCTTAGGGTCCTACAATGAGCAGTTCTTC. Its translation is CASSAGTRALGSYNEQFF.

The genes are TRBV9 and TRBJ2-5; 10 nucleotides agree with TRBD2. CDR1 is SGDLS and CDR2 is YYNGEE in the germline V gene. The CDR3 consists of 16 residues. V gave up 4 bases and J gave up 5 bases; unmatched junction bases: 11. Here the CDR3 DNA reads TGTGCCAGCAGCTTCCCTAGCGGGAGTGTTAGGGAGACCCAGTACTTC. The encoded protein is CASSFPSGSVRETQYF.